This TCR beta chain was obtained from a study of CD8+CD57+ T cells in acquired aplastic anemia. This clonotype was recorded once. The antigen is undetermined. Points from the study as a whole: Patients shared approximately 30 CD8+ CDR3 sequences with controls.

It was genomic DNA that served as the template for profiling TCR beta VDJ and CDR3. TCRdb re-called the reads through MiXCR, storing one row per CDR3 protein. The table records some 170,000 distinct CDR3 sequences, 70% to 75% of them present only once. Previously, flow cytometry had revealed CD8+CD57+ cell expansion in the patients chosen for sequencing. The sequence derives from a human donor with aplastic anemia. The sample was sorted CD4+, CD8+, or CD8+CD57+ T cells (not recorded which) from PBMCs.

CDR3 in DNA: TGTGCCAGCAGCCAAGTTCCCCATCACCATAGCTCCTATAATTCACCCCTCCACTTT. The encoded protein is CASSQVPHHHSSYNSPLHF. V gene TRBV9 combines with J gene TRBJ1-6; D is unresolved. The V and J ends lost 4 bases and 0 bases respectively, with 20 bases between them. The length of the CDR3 is 19 residues. The germline V gene has CDR1 SGDLS and CDR2 YYNGEE.